The rows below give T cell receptor beta chains drawn from one sample of a study of shared clonotypes between healthy human individuals. Clones were sequenced by immunoSEQ multiplex PCR, and TCRdb holds only the in-frame ones, with some missing. The table shows under 1 million clones, with about 92% occurring only once. Sample: naive CD8+ T cells sorted from blood. These receptors were taken from a young man in good health. Each CDR3 is given without its conserved first and last residue. Fields, in order: J gene, V gene, clone size, CDR3 protein. A clone size is listed for some rows: how often the clone was seen (once, few, many), or a class if it is expanded.

TRBJ2-7 | TRBV15 | NA | ATSRFQGGRSYEQY
TRBJ1-3 | TRBV11-3 | NA | ASSSQPPRGRAGNTIY
TRBJ1-1 | TRBV14 | NA | ASSQEGVYNTEAF
TRBJ2-7 | TRBV29-1 | NA | SVADVPYEQY
TRBJ2-1 | TRBV7-6 | NA | ASSLEGAGVPSSYNEQF
TRBJ2-5 | TRBV7-9 | NA | ASRSGTGYQETQY
TRBJ1-4 | TRBV7-6 | NA | ASSLDQGALEKLF
TRBJ2-5 | TRBV6-1 | NA | ASSDIGLAGPLGTQY
TRBJ2-1 | TRBV4-1 | once | ASSQDSGEQF
TRBJ2-3 | TRBV7-2 | NA | ASSLARGITDTQY
TRBJ1-1 | TRBV11-2 | NA | ASTEVKDTEAF
TRBJ1-1 | TRBV25-1 | NA | ASSESRRMNTEAF
TRBJ2-7 | TRBV7-6 | NA | ASSPSTGGEQY
TRBJ1-2 | TRBV6-5 | once | ASSYKTARKEDGYT
TRBJ2-1 | TRBV6-5 | once | ASSPASGSHNEQF